Following are 23 T cell receptor beta chains from one sample sequenced in a study of shared clonotypes between healthy human individuals. Data came from immunoSEQ multiplex PCR; TCRdb stores just in-frame clones and leaves some out. The sample holds a few million clones, approximately 95% seen once. The sample was naive CD4+ T cells from PBMCs. As for subset: CD45RA+ positively selected. Receptor source: a man between 18 and 29 years old in good health. Some clones in this sample may be carry-over from other donors' samples.

The V call is TRBV6-6, the J call TRBJ2-1; maybe TRBD2 (5 bases). The length of the CDR3 is 15 residues. CDR1 is MNHNY, CDR2 SVGAGI, per germline (reference sequence). Deletions cut 2 bases from V and 10 bases from J, with 18 bases between. CDR3 nucleotides: TGTGCCAGCAGTTACGGTATCTCGGGTCGGAGGGAGCAGTTCTTC. It codes for CASSYGISGRREQFF.

The V call is TRBV2, the J call TRBJ2-7; 7 nucleotides align to TRBD2. Germline V gives CDR1 SNHLY, CDR2 FYNNEI. V trimming: 10 bases; J trimming: 0 bases; junction bases outside the gene matches: 3. CDR3 length equals 12 residues. This chain's CDR3 is CATKRGSYEQYF. Written as DNA, the CDR3 is TGTGCCACCAAGCGGGGCTCCTACGAGCAGTACTTC.

The rearrangement joins TRBV28 to TRBJ2-2, with a tentative D call TRBD2 (5 bases). The V and J ends lost 5 bases and 3 bases respectively, with 16 bases between them. Looked up from germline, CDR1 is MDHEN and CDR2 is SYDVKM. The length of the CDR3 is 16 residues. The CDR3 nucleotides are TGTGCCAGCAGTCAGTCCCCGGGGTCATACACCGGGGAGCTGTTTTTT. This codes for CASSQSPGSYTGELFF. Together with reference TRBV28 and TRBJ2-2, the CDR3 gives the full variable domain: DVKVTQSSRYLVKRTGEKVFLECVQDMDHENMFWYRQDPGLGLRLIYFSYDVKMKEKGDIPEGYSVSREKKERFSLILESASTNQTSMYLCASSQSPGSYTGELFFGEGSRLTVL.

To note about this clone: Other nucleotide sequences in the sample specify the same CDR3. This chain links TRBV2 with TRBJ2-2; a possible D gene is TRBD1 (6 bases). Trimming removed 6 bases from V and 6 bases from J, with 8 bases in between. The CDR3 is 12 amino acids. Germline CDR1 and CDR2: SNHLY and FYNNEI. CDR3 sequence: CASRQGSGELFF. CDR3 nucleotides: TGTGCCAGCAGACAGGGCTCCGGGGAGCTGTTTTTT.

This chain links TRBV30 with TRBJ2-5; TRBD1 matches at 10 bases. The DNA end is more similar to TRBJ2-7, so the J call may be wrong. CDR3 size: 15 residues. Germline V gene data show CDR1 as GTSNPN and CDR2 as SVGIG (reference sequence). CDR3 residues: CAWSVPGQGITEQYF. Written as DNA, the CDR3 is TGTGCCTGGAGTGTCCCGGGACAGGGGATAACCGAGCAGTACTTC.

This clone has a single count. Other nucleotide sequences from this sample produce the same CDR3. This rearrangement joins TRBV5-1 to TRBJ2-5, with 11 bases that match TRBD1. V lost 4 bases and J lost 4; bases outside the gene matches: 3. This CDR3 comprises 14 residues. The germline CDR1 and CDR2 sequences are SGHRS and YFSETQ. The CDR3 loop reads CASSGGTGGETQYF. The CDR3 DNA is TGCGCCAGCAGCGGCGGGACAGGGGGAGAGACCCAGTACTTC.

The genes are TRBV18 and TRBJ2-3; the D gene is possibly TRBD1 (5 bases). Looked up from germline, CDR1 is KGHSH and CDR2 is LQKENI. Trimming pared 3 bases from V and 6 bases from J, leaving 16 bases between. The CDR3 runs 15 residues. The CDR3 DNA reads TGTGCCAGCTCACCCATCAGGGATAAAGGGGATACGCAGTATTTT. This gives the protein CASSPIRDKGDTQYF.

With respect to this clone: Other DNA sequences in this specimen translate into the identical CDR3. The chain joins TRBV5-1 to TRBJ2-2, with 9 bases that match TRBD1. There are 16 residues in the CDR3. With V trimmed by 4 bases and J by 1 base, 5 bases remained unmatched. Germline CDR1 SGHRS, CDR2 YFSETQ. DNA of the CDR3: TGCGCCAGCAGCCCTCCGGGACAGGGGAACACCGGGGAGCTGTTTTTT. Translated, it gives CASSPPGQGNTGELFF.

The chain uses TRBV11-2 and TRBJ2-5; the D gene is possibly TRBD2 (5 bases). Germline assignment: CDR1 SGHAT and CDR2 FQNNGV. CDR3 length: 14 amino acids. Between the trimmed V and J ends, which lost 2 bases and 1 base, there was a span of 8 bases. CDR3 in amino acids: CASSLYAGQETQYF. CDR3 DNA sequence: TGTGCCAGCAGCTTATACGCGGGCCAAGAGACCCAGTACTTC.

This CDR3 is CASSSPGLFTEAFF. The CDR3 coding sequence is TGTGCCAGCAGCTCGCCGGGACTCTTTACGGAAGCTTTCTTT. The chain has TRBV7-6 and TRBJ1-1; possible D gene TRBD1, 5 bases. The germline V gene encodes CDR1 SGHVS and CDR2 FNYEAQ. V lost 4 bases and J lost 8, with 17 bases in between. The CDR3 has 14 residues. Full variable domain (missing parts from reference TRBV7-6 and TRBJ1-1): GAGVSQSPRYKVTKRGQDVALRCDPISGHVSLYWYRQALGQGPEFLTYFNYEAQQDKSGLPNDRFSAERPEGSISTLTIQRTEQRDSAMYRCASSSPGLFTEAFFGQGTRLTVV.

The V gene is TRBV18, the J gene TRBJ2-1; TRBD2 is a possible D gene (6 bases). Germline CDR1 is KGHSH and CDR2 is LQKENI. V was pared by 3 bases and J by 9 bases, with 15 bases between. There are 14 residues in the CDR3. The CDR3 protein is CASSPQRDGSEQFF. The CDR3 nucleotides read TGTGCCAGCTCACCCCAGCGCGACGGGAGTGAGCAGTTCTTC. Together with reference TRBV18 and TRBJ2-1, the CDR3 gives the full variable domain: NAGVMQNPRHLVRRRGQEARLRCSPMKGHSHVYWYRQLPEEGLKFMVYLQKENIIDESGMPKERFSAEFPKEGPSILRIQQVVRGDSAAYFCASSPQRDGSEQFFGPGTRLTVL.

This chain uses TRBV6-6 with TRBJ2-7; 8 nucleotides agree with TRBD2. The CDR3 spans 15 residues. V lost 5 bases and J lost 3; bases outside the gene matches: 9. The germline gives CDR1 MNHNY, CDR2 SVGAGI (reference sequence). The CDR3 DNA follows: TGTGCCAGCAGTCAGCGGACTAGCTGGATCTACGAGCAGTACTTC. Protein sequence: CASSQRTSWIYEQYF.

In DNA, the CDR3 is TGCGCCAGCAGCTTTGGGACTAGCGGGGTACAAGAGACCCAGTACTTC. This sequence encodes CASSFGTSGVQETQYF. The V gene is TRBV5-1, the J gene TRBJ2-5; 13 bases are a match to TRBD2. J gave up 2 bases and V 2 bases, and 3 bases lay outside the gene matches. The CDR3 is made up of 16 amino acids. CDR1 is SGHRS, CDR2 YFSETQ, per germline.

As concerns this clone: The same CDR3 also results from other DNA sequences found in this sample. This chain connects TRBV18 to TRBJ2-1; 9 positions match TRBD1. The CDR3 covers 15 residues. Germline V lookup: CDR1 KGHSH, CDR2 LQKENI. V lost 6 bases, J lost 1 base, and 4 bases stayed unmatched. CDR3 amino acids: CASSRQGGSYNEQFF. The CDR3 coding sequence is TGTGCCAGCTCGAGACAGGGGGGATCCTACAATGAGCAGTTCTTC.

This chain joins TRBV2 and TRBJ1-5; D is uncertain. The V end was cut by 6 bases, the J end by 10 bases, with 13 bases between. The CDR3 length is 12 residues. Germline values: CDR1 SNHLY, CDR2 FYNNEI. The CDR3 nucleotides read TGTGCCAGCAGGCCCGGGTCGGGACCCCAGCATTTT. It translates to CASRPGSGPQHF.

The rearrangement links TRBV5-6 to TRBJ2-7; D perhaps matches TRBD1 (5 bases). The V end lost 1 base, the J end lost 1 base, and 9 bases lay between the germline ends. The CDR3 contains 14 residues. Germline-derived CDR1 and CDR2 are SGHDT and YYEEEE. The CDR3 nucleotides are TGTGCCAGCAGCTTGAGGGGCTTTTCCTACGAGCAGTACTTC. Translated, it gives CASSLRGFSYEQYF.

The rearrangement uses TRBV4-1 and TRBJ1-4; D gene uncertain. V gave up 1 base and J gave up 8 bases, with 17 bases separating them. CDR1 is MGHRA and CDR2 is YSYEKL in the germline V gene. This CDR3 is built from 16 residues. The CDR3 loop reads CASSQGGHGVVEKLFF. The CDR3 coding sequence is TGCGCCAGCAGCCAAGGAGGGCACGGAGTGGTGGAAAAACTGTTTTTT.

The gene calls are TRBV18 and TRBJ2-5; 7 positions agree with TRBD1. This CDR3 comprises 15 residues. V lost 2 bases, J lost 5 bases, and 8 bases stayed unmatched. Germline CDR1 and CDR2: KGHSH and LQKENI. The CDR3 coding sequence is TGTGCCAGCTCACCATCGTTAGGGGGCTGGGAGACCCAGTACTTC. Translating it yields CASSPSLGGWETQYF. Looking up the rest from reference TRBV18 and TRBJ2-5 gives the full variable domain: NAGVMQNPRHLVRRRGQEARLRCSPMKGHSHVYWYRQLPEEGLKFMVYLQKENIIDESGMPKERFSAEFPKEGPSILRIQQVVRGDSAAYFCASSPSLGGWETQYFGPGTRLLVL.

V gene TRBV27 combines with J gene TRBJ2-7; 9 bases are a match to TRBD2. The CDR3 sequence is 17 residues long. The germline V gene encodes CDR1 MNHEY and CDR2 SMNVEV (reference sequence). With 4 bases clipped from V and 2 bases from J, the junction kept 12 bases outside the gene matches. The DNA of the CDR3 is TGTGCCAGCAGTTGGGTACATGGGACTAGCAGCACCTACGAGCAGTACTTC. Its translation is CASSWVHGTSSTYEQYF.

J is TRBJ1-5 and V is TRBV5-1, with 7 bases aligning to TRBD1. The CDR3 is 15 residues long. J was trimmed by 2 bases and V by 0 bases; bases with no gene match: 2. Per germline, CDR1 SGHRS and CDR2 YFSETQ. The chain's CDR3 is CASSLEQGRNQPQHF. DNA of the CDR3: TGCGCCAGCAGCTTGGAACAGGGGCGCAATCAGCCCCAGCATTTT.

Concerning this clone itself: The same CDR3 arises from other DNA sequences in this sample as well. V is TRBV6-5 and J is TRBJ2-7; TRBD1 matches 10 bases. This CDR3 has 15 residues. CDR1 is MNHEY and CDR2 is SVGAGI in the germline V gene. V was clipped by 0 bases and J by 2 bases; unmatched bases: 1. DNA of the CDR3: TGTGCCAGCAGTTACTCAGACAGGGGGCCCTACGAGCAGTACTTC. The encoded protein is CASSYSDRGPYEQYF.

V and J are TRBV5-1 and TRBJ1-5; D not certain. Trimming left V 2 bases short and J 6 bases short, with 15 bases between. Germline V CDR1 and CDR2: SGHRS, YFSETQ. The CDR3 extends over 15 amino acids. This CDR3 is CASSFGSPEGQPQHF. The CDR3 DNA is TGCGCCAGCAGCTTCGGGAGCCCCGAAGGTCAGCCCCAGCATTTT.

The V gene is TRBV19, the J gene TRBJ2-5, with 12 bases fitting TRBD2. Germline V lookup: CDR1 LNHDA, CDR2 SQIVND (reference sequence). J lost 2 bases, V lost 4 bases, and 2 bases had no gene match. This CDR3 region has 15 residues. The CDR3 DNA is TGTGCCAGTAGTAGACTAGCGGGAGTACAAGAGACCCAGTACTTC. Residues: CASSRLAGVQETQYF.